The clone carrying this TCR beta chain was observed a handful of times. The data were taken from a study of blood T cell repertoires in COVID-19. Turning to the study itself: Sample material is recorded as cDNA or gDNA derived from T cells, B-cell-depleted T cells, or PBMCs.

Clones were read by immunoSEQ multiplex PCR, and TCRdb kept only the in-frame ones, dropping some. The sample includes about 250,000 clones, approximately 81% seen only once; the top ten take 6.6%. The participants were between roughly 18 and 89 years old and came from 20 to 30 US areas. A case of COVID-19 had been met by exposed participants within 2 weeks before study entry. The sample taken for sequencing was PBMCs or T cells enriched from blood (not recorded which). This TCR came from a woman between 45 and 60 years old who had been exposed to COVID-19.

CDR3 amino acids: CSFRLSLNTEAFF. The CDR3 nucleotides read TGCAGCTTCCGTCTTAGTCTGAACACTGAAGCTTTCTTT. V is TRBV29-1 and J is TRBJ1-1, with no clear D. Trimming took off 8 bases at V and 0 bases at J, with 13 bases between the two ends. The germline CDR1 and CDR2 sequences are SQVTM and ANQGSEA. The CDR3 loop spans 13 amino acids. The entire variable domain, with the rest obtained from reference TRBV29-1 and TRBJ1-1, is as follows: SAVISQKPSRDICQRGTSLTIQCQVDSQVTMMFWYRQQPGQSLTLIATANQGSEATYESGFVIDKFPISRPNLTFSTLTVSNMSPEDSSIYLCSFRLSLNTEAFFGQGTRLTVV.